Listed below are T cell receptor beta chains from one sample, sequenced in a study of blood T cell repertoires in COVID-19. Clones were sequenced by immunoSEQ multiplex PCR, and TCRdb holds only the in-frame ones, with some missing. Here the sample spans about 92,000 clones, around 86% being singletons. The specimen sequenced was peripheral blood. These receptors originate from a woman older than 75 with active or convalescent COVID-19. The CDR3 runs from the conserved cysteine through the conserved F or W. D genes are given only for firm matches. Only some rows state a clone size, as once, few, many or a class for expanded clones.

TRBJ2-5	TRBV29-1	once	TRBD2	CSVGASGETQYF	TGCAGCGTGGGAGCTAGCGGAGAGACCCAGTACTTC
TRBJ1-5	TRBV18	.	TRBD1	CASSLTGQENQPQHF	TGTGCCAGCTCACTGACGGGACAGGAGAATCAGCCCCAGCATTTT
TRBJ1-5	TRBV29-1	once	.	CSVGEPEGNQPQHF	TGCAGCGTTGGTGAACCCGAGGGCAATCAGCCCCAGCATTTT
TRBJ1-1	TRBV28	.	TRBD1	CASSPGGGEAFF	TGTGCCAGCAGTCCAGGGGGCGGTGAAGCTTTCTTT
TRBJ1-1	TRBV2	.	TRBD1	CASSVQGAWTEAFF	TGTGCCAGCAGTGTACAGGGGGCGTGGACTGAAGCTTTCTTT
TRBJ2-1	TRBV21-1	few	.	CASSKLRGQGMDEQFF	TGTGCCAGCAGCAAATTAAGGGGGCAAGGTATGGATGAGCAGTTCTTC
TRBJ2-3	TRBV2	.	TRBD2	CASSAQAGGTDTQYF	TGTGCCAGCAGTGCCCAGGCGGGGGGTACAGATACGCAGTATTTT
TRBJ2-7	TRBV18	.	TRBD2	CASSPQLAGGNEQYF	TGTGCCAGCTCACCACAGTTAGCGGGCGGCAACGAGCAGTACTTC
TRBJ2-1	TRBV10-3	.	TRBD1	CAISIQLTGTEEQFF	TGTGCCATCAGCATCCAATTGACAGGGACGGAGGAGCAGTTCTTC
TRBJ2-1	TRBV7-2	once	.	CASSPEFGFEQFF	TGTGCCAGCAGCCCGGAGTTCGGATTTGAGCAGTTCTTC
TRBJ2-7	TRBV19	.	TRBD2	CASTRTSGSRWAYEQYF	TGTGCCAGTACCCGGACTAGCGGGAGTAGATGGGCCTACGAGCAGTACTTC
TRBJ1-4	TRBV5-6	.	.	CASSLTLGVDEKLFF	TGTGCCAGCAGTTTGACCTTGGGCGTGGATGAAAAACTGTTTTTT
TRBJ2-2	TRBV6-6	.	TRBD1	CASSATGGGTGELFF	TGTGCCAGCAGCGCGACAGGGGGCGGCACCGGGGAGCTGTTTTTT
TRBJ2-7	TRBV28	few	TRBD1	CASAPGHWDRRSSYEQYF	TGTGCCAGCGCGCCGGGGCACTGGGACAGAAGATCTTCCTACGAGCAGTACTTC
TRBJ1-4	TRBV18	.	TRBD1	CASSRGQAAEKLFF	TGTGCCAGCTCAAGAGGACAGGCGGCAGAAAAACTGTTTTTT
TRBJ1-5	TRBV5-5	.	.	CASSGHAGNGQPQHF	TGTGCCAGCAGCGGACACGCGGGGAACGGGCAGCCCCAGCATTTT